Listed here is a single T cell receptor (beta chain). Stable disease denoted Graves' hyperthyroidism without ophthalmopathy progression within 18 months. Diagnostic assessment was based on clinical symptoms, serum thyroxine and TRAb, thyroid ultrasound and orbital computed tomography. RNA transcripts were the template for amplifying TCR beta CDR3 regions. A set of HTBI primers served as the primers for a first-round RT-PCR of the TCR CDR3. TCRdb ran MiXCR on the multiplex PCR reads and lists one entry per CDR3 protein. The table records 750,000 to 900,000 distinct CDR3 sequences, about 38% of them present only once. The entry originates in a study of T cells in Graves' hyperthyroidism and ophthalmopathy. CDR1 is MNHEY, CDR2 SVGAGI, per germline. CDR3 length equals 15 residues. Trimming removed 5 bases from V and 2 bases from J; junction bases left unmatched: 6.

The clonotype originates from a man younger than 30 with Graves' hyperthyroidism. This chain connects TRBV6-5 to TRBJ2-7; 10 bases fit TRBD2. The source material was blood. This chain's CDR3 is CASSPSSGGTYEQYF. The CDR3 DNA follows: TGTGCCAGCAGTCCCTCTAGCGGGGGCACCTACGAGCAGTACTTC.